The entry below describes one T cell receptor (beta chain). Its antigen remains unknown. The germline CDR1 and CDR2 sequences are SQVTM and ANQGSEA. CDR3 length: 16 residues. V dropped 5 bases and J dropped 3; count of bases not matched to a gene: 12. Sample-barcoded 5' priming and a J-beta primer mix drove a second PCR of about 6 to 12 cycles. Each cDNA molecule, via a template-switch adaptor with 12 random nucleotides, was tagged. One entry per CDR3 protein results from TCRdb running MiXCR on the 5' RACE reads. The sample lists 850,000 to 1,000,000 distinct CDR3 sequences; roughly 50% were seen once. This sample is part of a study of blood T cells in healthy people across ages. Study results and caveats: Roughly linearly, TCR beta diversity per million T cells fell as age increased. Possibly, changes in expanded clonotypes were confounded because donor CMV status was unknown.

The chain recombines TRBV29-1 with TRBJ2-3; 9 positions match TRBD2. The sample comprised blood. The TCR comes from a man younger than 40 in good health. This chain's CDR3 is CSVPRSAGGVTDTQYF. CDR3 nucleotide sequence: TGCAGCGTTCCCCGGTCGGCGGGAGGGGTAACAGATACGCAGTATTTT.